This is a list of T cell receptor beta chains from one sample in a study of blood T cell repertoires in COVID-19. TCRdb's table, derived via immunoSEQ multiplex PCR, lists solely in-frame clones and lacks some. This repertoire shows about 42,000 clones, more than 70% found once; its top ten account for approximately 59%. Sequencing was done on a sample of peripheral blood. The receptors come from a man aged 65 to 85 with acute or convalescent COVID-19. Each CDR3 is given with its conserved first and last residue. Fields, in order: CDR3 length, D gene, clone size, J gene, V gene, CDR3 DNA, CDR3 protein. D genes are given only for firm matches. Expanded clones get a size class; other rows say once, few or many, or leave the size out.

>16|TRBD1|-|TRBJ1-4|TRBV19
TGTGCCAGTAGTATAACGTGGGACAGGGTAAATGAAAAACTGTTTTTT
CASSITWDRVNEKLFF
>16|TRBD2|-|TRBJ2-2|TRBV6-6
TGTGCCGCAGCGGGGTCCATTTCCTCGAACACCGGGGAGCTGTTTTTT
CAAAGSISSNTGELFF
>16|TRBD2|-|TRBJ2-2|TRBV27
TGTGCCAGCAGGGGGACTAGCGGGAGTTTTACCGGGGAGCTGTTTTTT
CASRGTSGSFTGELFF
>16|-|once|TRBJ2-1|TRBV7-3
TGTGCCAGCAGCTTATTGCGCGCTAACTCCTACAATGAGCAGTTCTTC
CASSLLRANSYNEQFF
>14|TRBD1|-|TRBJ1-6|TRBV10-3
TGTGCCACCTTACCGGACAGGGAGGTATCACCCCTCCACTTT
CATLPDREVSPLHF
>13|-|-|TRBJ2-7|TRBV5-4
TGTGCCTTCCACTCGCCTAACTCCTACGAGCAGTACTTC
CAFHSPNSYEQYF
>15|TRBD1|-|TRBJ1-1|TRBV19
TGTGCCAGTAGTGTCGATACAGGGGGGACGACTGAAGCTTTCTTT
CASSVDTGGTTEAFF
>16|TRBD2|-|TRBJ2-1|TRBV7-8
TGTGCCAGCAGCCCCTTTATTGACGGGAGGTTCAATGAGCAGTTCTTC
CASSPFIDGRFNEQFF
>15|TRBD1|-|TRBJ2-5|TRBV4-2
TGTGCCAGCAGCCAAGATGGGACAGGTCGCGAGACCCAGTACTTC
CASSQDGTGRETQYF
>15|-|-|TRBJ2-7|TRBV4-3
TGCGCCAGCAGCCAAGTTTGGGGCGAAGACTACGAGCAGTACTTC
CASSQVWGEDYEQYF
>14|-|-|TRBJ2-3|TRBV9
TGTGCCAGCAGCCCTTTGGGACTCACAGATACGCAGTATTTT
CASSPLGLTDTQYF
>16|-|-|TRBJ1-1|TRBV9
TGTGCCAGCAGCGTAGATCTACCCAGGGAAGGCACTGAAGCTTTCTTT
CASSVDLPREGTEAFF
>13|-|-|TRBJ2-1|TRBV11-2
TGTGCCAGCAGCTTACCTCAGGGTGATGAGCAGTTCTTC
CASSLPQGDEQFF
>13|-|-|TRBJ1-5|TRBV30
TGTGCCTGGAGTGCGACAGGAAATCAGCCCCAGCATTTT
CAWSATGNQPQHF
>12|-|-|TRBJ2-4|TRBV5-8
TGTGCCACGGGTAGGAGCGGCGACATTCAGTACTTC
CATGRSGDIQYF
>15|TRBD1|once|TRBJ2-5|TRBV5-8
TGTGCCAGCAGCCCCGGACAGGGGGCGGGCGAGACCCAGTACTTC
CASSPGQGAGETQYF
>12|-|-|TRBJ1-1|TRBV7-2
TGTGCCAGCAGGCTAACGAGGGGGGAAGCTTTCTTT
CASRLTRGEAFF
>15|TRBD2|-|TRBJ2-5|TRBV9
TGTGCCAGCAGCGTGGGGCTAGCGGACCAAGAGACCCAGTACTTC
CASSVGLADQETQYF
>14|-|once|TRBJ2-1|TRBV5-1
TGCGCCAGCAGCTTGGAACAGGGATTCAATGAGCAGTTCTTC
CASSLEQGFNEQFF
>15|-|few|TRBJ1-2|TRBV28
TGTGCCAGCAGTTCAGCCACAGCTACTTACTATGGCTACACCTTC
CASSSATATYYGYTF
>14|TRBD1|-|TRBJ2-7|TRBV19
TGTGCCAGTAGTATTCAACAGGGGGCTTACGAGCAGTACTTC
CASSIQQGAYEQYF
>12|-|-|TRBJ1-2|TRBV28
TGTGCCAGTAAGACAGCTAACTATGGCTACACCTTC
CASKTANYGYTF
>14|-|-|TRBJ1-1|TRBV15
TGTGCCACCAGCAGGTTAGGGGTGAATACTGAAGCTTTCTTT
CATSRLGVNTEAFF
>12|TRBD1|few|TRBJ1-2|TRBV12-3/TRBV12-4
TGTGCCAGCAGTTTACAGGGGGAAGGCTACACCTTC
CASSLQGEGYTF
>14|TRBD1|-|TRBJ2-5|TRBV7-9
TGTGCCAGCAGCGTTGGACAGGGACAAGAGACCCAGTACTTC
CASSVGQGQETQYF
>15|-|-|TRBJ1-4|TRBV6-5
TGTGCCAGCAGCACCACGGTAGCAACTAATGAAAAACTGTTTTTT
CASSTTVATNEKLFF